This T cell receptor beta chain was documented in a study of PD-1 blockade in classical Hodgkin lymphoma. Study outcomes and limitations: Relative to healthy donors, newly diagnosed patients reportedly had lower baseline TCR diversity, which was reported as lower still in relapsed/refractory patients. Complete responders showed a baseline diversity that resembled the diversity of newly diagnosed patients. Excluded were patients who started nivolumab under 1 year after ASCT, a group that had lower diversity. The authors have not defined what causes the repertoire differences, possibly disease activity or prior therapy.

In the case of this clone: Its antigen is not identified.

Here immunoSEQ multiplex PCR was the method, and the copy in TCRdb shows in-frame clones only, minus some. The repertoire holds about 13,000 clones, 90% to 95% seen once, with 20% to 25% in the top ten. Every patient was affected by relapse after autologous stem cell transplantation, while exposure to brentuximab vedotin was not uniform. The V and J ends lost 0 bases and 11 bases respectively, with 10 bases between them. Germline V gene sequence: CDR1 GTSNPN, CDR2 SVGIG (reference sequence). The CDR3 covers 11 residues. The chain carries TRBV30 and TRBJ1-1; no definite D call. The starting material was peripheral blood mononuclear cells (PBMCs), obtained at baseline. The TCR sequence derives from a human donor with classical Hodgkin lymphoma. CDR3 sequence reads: CAWSVGSWAFF. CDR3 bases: TGTGCCTGGAGTGTGGGGAGTTGGGCTTTCTTT.